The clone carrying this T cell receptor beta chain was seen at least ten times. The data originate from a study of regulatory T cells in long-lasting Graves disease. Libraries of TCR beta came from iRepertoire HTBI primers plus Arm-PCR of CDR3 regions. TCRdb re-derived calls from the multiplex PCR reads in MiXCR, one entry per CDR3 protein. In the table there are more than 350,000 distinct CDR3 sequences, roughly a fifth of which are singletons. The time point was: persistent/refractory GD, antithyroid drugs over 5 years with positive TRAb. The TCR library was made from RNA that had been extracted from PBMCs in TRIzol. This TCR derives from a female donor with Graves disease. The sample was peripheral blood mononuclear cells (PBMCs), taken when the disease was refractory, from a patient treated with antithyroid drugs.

As DNA, the CDR3 is TGTGCCAGCAGCAGACCGGGACAGTCCTACGAGCAGTACTTC. It specifies CASSRPGQSYEQYF. The chain joins TRBV12-3 or TRBV12-4 to TRBJ2-7, with 7 nucleotides matching TRBD1. The V gene end was trimmed by 6 bases and the J gene end by 1 base; junction bases not matched to a gene: 6. CDR3 size: 14 residues.